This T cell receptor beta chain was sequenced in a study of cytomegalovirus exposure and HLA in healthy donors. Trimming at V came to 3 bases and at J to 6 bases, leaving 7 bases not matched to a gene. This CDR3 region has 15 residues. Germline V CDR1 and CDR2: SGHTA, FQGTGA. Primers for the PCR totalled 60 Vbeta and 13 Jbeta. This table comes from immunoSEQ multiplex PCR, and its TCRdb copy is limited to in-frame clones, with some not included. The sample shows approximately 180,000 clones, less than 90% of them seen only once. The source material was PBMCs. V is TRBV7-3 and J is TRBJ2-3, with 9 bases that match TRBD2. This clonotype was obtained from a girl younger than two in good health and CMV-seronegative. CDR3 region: CASSFRGGAGDTQYF. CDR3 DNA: TGTGCCAGCAGCTTTCGCGGGGGGGCCGGGGATACGCAGTATTTT.